Following are 2 T cell receptor beta chains from one sample sequenced in a study of spatial heterogeneity in lung cancer. TCRdb re-analysed the 5' RACE reads in MiXCR, keeping a single row per CDR3 protein. The sample contains around 4,000 distinct CDR3 sequences, over 20% of which appear only once. The time point here: sample taken at primary tumor resection. Unsorted whole RNA of tumor, nontumor lung or frozen PBMC was sequenced. Sequences were derived from normal lung tissue next to the tumor, sampled at surgery. The receptors shown here come from a female donor with early-stage non-small cell lung cancer.

There are many counts of this clonotype. This beta chain came through as a stray read in a library set up for alpha chains, and its size says little. The chain joins TRBV30 to TRBJ1-3; tentatively, D is TRBD1 (5 bases). This CDR3 is 16 amino acids long. V was clipped by 1 base and J by 4 bases, with 17 bases between them. CDR1 is GTSNPN and CDR2 is SVGIG in the germline V gene (reference sequence). The CDR3 is CAWSGGAGVDGNTIYF. CDR3 DNA sequence: TGTGCCTGGAGTGGGGGTGCGGGGGTAGACGGAAACACCATATATTTT.

This clonotype is labeled as medium-sized (0.01 to 0.1%). Little can be read into the size of this beta chain, an off-target read in a library designed for alpha chains. This chain links TRBV29-1 with TRBJ2-3; D possibly corresponds to TRBD1 (5 bases). Germline CDR1 is SQVTM and CDR2 is ANQGSEA. Trimming took 4 bases from V and 0 from J, leaving 14 bases between them. The CDR3 sequence is 15 residues long. CDR3 in DNA: TGCAGCGTTGGGGGCTTTGCAGGTAGCACAGATACGCAGTATTTT. Translated: CSVGGFAGSTDTQYF.